Detailed here is one T cell receptor (beta chain). This entry belongs to a study of OX40 agonist ivuxolimab in advanced cancers. With autoimmune disease history or systemic immunosuppression, patients were excluded. Assay: immunoSEQ multiplex PCR; the TCRdb copy retains only in-frame clones and omits some. The sample lists approximately 16,000 clones, nearly 80% occurring once. Germline V lookup: CDR1 SGHTA, CDR2 FQGTGA. The V and J ends lost 5 bases and 2 bases respectively, with 16 bases between them. The CDR3 consists of 16 residues. The sequenced sample was CD4+ or CD8+ T cells sorted from blood, obtained in a trial of the OX40 agonist ivuxolimab. The genes are TRBV7-3 and TRBJ2-1; TRBD2 might be the D (6 bases). The source of this sequence is an adult with an advanced solid tumor such as melanoma, head and neck, liver or kidney cancer. The CDR3 region is CASSQFPGEAYNEQFF. The CDR3 nucleotides read TGTGCCAGCAGCCAGTTCCCGGGGGAGGCCTACAATGAGCAGTTCTTC.